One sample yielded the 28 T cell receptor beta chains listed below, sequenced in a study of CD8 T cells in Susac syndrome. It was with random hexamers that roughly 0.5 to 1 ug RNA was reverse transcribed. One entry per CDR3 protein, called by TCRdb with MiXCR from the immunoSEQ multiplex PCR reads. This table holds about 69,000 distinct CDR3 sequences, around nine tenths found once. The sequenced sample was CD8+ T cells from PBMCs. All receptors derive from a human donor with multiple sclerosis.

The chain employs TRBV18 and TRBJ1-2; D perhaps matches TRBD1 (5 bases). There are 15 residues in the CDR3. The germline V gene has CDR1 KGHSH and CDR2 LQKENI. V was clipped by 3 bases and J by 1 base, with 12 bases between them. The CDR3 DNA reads TGTGCCAGCTCACCCGGACATCCATTTAACTATGGCTACACCTTC. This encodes CASSPGHPFNYGYTF.

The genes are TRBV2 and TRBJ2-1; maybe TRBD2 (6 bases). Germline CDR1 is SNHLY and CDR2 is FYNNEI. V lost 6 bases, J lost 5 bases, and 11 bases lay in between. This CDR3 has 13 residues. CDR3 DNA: TGTGCCAGCAGGGGCGGGGTCAACAATGAGCAGTTCTTC. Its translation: CASRGGVNNEQFF.

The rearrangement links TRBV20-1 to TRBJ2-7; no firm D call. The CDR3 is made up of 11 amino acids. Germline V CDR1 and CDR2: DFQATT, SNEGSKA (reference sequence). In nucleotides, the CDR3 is TGCAGCTCTTTGGTTGACTACGAGCAGTACTTC. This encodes CSSLVDYEQYF.

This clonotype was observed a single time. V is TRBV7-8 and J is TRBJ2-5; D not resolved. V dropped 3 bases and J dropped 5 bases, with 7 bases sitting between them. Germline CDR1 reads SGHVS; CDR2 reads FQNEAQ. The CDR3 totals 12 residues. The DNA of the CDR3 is TGTGCCAGCAGCTTTTCCCTCGAGACCCAGTACTTC. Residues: CASSFSLETQYF.

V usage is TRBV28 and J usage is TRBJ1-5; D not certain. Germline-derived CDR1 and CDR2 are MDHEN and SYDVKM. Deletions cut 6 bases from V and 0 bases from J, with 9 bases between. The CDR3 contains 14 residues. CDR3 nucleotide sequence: TGTGCCAGCAGCCTCATGGATAGCAATCAGCCCCAGCATTTT. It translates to CASSLMDSNQPQHF.

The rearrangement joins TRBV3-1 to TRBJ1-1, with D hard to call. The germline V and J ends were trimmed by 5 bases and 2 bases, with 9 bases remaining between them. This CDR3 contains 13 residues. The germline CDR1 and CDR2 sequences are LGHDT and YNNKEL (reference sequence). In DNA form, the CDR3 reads TGTGCCAGCAGCTTCACAGTTAACACTGAAGCTTTCTTT. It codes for CASSFTVNTEAFF.

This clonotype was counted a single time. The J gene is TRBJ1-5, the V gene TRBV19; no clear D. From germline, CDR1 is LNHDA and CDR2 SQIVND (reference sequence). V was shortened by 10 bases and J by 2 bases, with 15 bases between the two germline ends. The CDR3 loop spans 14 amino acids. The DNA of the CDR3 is TGTGCCACCGCTTTTCATCAGGGCAATCAGCCCCAGCATTTT. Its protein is CATAFHQGNQPQHF.

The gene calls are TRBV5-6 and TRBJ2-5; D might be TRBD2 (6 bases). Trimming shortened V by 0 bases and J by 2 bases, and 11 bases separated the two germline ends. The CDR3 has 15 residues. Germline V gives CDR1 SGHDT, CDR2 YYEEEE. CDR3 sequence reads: CASSLGVGTQETQYF. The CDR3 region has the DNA TGTGCCAGCAGCTTGGGGGTCGGGACTCAAGAGACCCAGTACTTC.

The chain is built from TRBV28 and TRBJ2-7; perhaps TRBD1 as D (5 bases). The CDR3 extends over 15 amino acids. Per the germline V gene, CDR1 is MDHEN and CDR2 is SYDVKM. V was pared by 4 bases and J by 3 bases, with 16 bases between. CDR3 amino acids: CASSSRQRGLYEQYF. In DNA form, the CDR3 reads TGTGCCAGCAGTTCCCGACAAAGGGGCCTCTACGAGCAGTACTTC.

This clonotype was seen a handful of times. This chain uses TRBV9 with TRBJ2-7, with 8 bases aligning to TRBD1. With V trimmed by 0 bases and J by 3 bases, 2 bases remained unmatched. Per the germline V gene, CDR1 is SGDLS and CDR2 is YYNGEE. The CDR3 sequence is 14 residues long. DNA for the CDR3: TGTGCCAGCAGCGTAGCTGGGACAGGCTACGAGCAGTACTTC. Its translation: CASSVAGTGYEQYF.

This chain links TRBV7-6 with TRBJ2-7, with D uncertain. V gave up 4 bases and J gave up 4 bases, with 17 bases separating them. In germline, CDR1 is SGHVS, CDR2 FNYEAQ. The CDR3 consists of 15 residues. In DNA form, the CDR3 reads TGTGCCAGCAGCTCTGAGCTCACCGAGGTTTACGAGCAGTACTTC. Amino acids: CASSSELTEVYEQYF.

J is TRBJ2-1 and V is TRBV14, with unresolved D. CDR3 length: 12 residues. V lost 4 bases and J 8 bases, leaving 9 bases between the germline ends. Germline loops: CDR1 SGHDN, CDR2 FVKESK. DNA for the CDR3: TGTGCCAGCAGCCTACCTAGGGATGAGCAGTTCTTC. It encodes CASSLPRDEQFF.

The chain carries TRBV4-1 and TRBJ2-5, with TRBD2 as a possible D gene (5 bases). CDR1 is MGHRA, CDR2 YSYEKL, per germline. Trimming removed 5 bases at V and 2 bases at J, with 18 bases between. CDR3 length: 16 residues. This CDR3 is CASSAQVRTRQETQYF. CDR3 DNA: TGCGCCAGCAGCGCCCAGGTCAGGACTCGGCAAGAGACCCAGTACTTC.

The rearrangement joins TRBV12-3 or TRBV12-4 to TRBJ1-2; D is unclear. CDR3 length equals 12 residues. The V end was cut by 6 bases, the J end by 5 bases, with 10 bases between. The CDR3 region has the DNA TGTGCCAGCAGCCCCTTAGGTTATGGCTACACCTTC. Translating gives CASSPLGYGYTF.

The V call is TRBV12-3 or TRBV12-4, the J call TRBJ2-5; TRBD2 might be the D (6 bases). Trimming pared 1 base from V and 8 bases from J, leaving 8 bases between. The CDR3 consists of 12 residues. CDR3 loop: CASSLGGGTQYF. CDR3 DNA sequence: TGTGCCAGCAGTTTAGGGGGAGGTACCCAGTACTTC.

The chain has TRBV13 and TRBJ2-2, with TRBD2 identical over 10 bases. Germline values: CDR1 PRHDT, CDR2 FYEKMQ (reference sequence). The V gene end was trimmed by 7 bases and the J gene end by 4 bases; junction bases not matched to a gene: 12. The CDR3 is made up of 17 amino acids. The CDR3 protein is CASTGRLAGVPTGELFF. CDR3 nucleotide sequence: TGTGCCAGCACCGGCAGGCTAGCGGGAGTTCCCACCGGGGAGCTGTTTTTT.

CDR3 in DNA: TGCGCCAGCAGCCAGATCCCCAGCTCCTACGAGCAGTACTTC. Encoded protein: CASSQIPSSYEQYF. This chain links TRBV4-1 with TRBJ2-7; D not certain. V lost 3 bases to trimming and J lost 0 bases, with 9 bases between them. CDR1 and CDR2 from the germline V gene are MGHRA and YSYEKL. There are 14 residues in the CDR3.

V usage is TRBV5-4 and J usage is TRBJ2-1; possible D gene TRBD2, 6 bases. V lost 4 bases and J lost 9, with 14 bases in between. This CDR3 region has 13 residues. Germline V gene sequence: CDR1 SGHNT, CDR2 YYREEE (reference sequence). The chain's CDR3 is CASSDGGVSEQFF. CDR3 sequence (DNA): TGTGCCAGCAGCGACGGAGGGGTAAGTGAGCAGTTCTTC.

In DNA, the CDR3 is TGTGCCAGCAGTGCGACTACTTACAATGAGCAGTTCTTC. This encodes CASSATTYNEQFF. This rearrangement joins TRBV6-2 or TRBV6-3 to TRBJ2-1, with D perhaps TRBD2 (5 bases). The V and J ends lost 5 bases and 4 bases respectively, with 9 bases between them. Germline V lookup: CDR1 MNHEY, CDR2 SVGEGT. CDR3 size: 13 residues.

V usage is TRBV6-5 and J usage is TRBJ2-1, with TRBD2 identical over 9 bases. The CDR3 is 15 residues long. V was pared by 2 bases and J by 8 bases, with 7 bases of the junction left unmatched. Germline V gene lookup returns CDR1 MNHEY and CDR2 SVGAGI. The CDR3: CASSYVRGRGYEQFF. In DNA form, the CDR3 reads TGTGCCAGCAGTTACGTACGCGGGAGGGGGTATGAGCAGTTCTTC.

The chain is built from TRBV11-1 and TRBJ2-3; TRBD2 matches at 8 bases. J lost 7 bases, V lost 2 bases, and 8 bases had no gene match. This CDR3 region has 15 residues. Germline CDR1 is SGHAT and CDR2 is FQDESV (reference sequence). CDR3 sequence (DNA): TGTGCCAGCAGCTTACTGACTAGCGAGATAAATACGCAGTATTTT. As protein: CASSLLTSEINTQYF. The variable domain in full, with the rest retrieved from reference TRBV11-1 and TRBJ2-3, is EAEVAQSPRYKITEKSQAVAFWCDPISGHATLYWYRQILGQGPELLVQFQDESVVDDSQLPKDRFSAERLKGVDSTLKIQPAELGDSAMYLCASSLLTSEINTQYFGPGTRLTVL.

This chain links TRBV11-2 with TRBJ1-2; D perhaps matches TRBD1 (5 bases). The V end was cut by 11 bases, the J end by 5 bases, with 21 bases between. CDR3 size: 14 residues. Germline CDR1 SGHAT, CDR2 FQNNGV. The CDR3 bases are TGTGCCGAGAGGTGGTACAGGTCAGGGTATGGCTACACCTTC. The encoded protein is CAERWYRSGYGYTF. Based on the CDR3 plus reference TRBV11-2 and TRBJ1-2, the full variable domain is EAGVAQSPRYKIIEKRQSVAFWCNPISGHATLYWYQQILGQGPKLLIQFQNNGVVDDSQLPKDRFSAERLKGVDSTLKIQPAKLEDSAVYLCAERWYRSGYGYTFGSGTRLTVV.

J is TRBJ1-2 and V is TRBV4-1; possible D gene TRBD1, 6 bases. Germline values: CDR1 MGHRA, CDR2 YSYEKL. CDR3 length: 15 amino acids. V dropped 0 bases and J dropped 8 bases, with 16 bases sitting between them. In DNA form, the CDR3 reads TGCGCCAGCAGCCAAGATGAGGGGGTACAATGGGGCTACACCTTC. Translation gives CASSQDEGVQWGYTF.

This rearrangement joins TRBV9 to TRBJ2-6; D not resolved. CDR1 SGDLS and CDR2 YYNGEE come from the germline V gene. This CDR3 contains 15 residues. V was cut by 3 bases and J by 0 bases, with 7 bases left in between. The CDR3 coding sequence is TGTGCCAGCAGCGAAGTTGGCTCTGGGGCCAACGTCCTGACTTTC. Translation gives CASSEVGSGANVLTF.

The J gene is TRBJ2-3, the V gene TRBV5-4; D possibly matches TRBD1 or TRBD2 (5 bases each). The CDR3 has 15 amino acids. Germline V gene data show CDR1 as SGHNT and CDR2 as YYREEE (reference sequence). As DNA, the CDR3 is TGTGGCAACAGCTTCCGGGACGTAAGCACAGATACGCAGTATTTT. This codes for CGNSFRDVSTDTQYF.

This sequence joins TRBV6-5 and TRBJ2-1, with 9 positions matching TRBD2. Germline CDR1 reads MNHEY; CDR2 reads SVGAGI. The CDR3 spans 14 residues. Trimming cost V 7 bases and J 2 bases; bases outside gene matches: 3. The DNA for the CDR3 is TGTGCCAGCACCCTAGCGGGGCCCTACAATGAGCAGTTCTTC. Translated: CASTLAGPYNEQFF.

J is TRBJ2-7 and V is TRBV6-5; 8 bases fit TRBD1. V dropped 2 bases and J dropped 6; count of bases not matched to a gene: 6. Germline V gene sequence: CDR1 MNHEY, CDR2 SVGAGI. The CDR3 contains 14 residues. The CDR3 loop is CASSYVQGEVEQYF. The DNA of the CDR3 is TGTGCCAGCAGTTACGTACAGGGGGAGGTCGAGCAGTACTTC.

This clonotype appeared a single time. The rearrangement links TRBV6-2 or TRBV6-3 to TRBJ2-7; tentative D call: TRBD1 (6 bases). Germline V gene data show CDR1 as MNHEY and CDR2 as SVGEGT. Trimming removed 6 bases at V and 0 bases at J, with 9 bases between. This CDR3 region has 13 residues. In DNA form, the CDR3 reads TGTGCCAGCAGCCGGACAGCCTCCTACGAGCAGTACTTC. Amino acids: CASSRTASYEQYF.